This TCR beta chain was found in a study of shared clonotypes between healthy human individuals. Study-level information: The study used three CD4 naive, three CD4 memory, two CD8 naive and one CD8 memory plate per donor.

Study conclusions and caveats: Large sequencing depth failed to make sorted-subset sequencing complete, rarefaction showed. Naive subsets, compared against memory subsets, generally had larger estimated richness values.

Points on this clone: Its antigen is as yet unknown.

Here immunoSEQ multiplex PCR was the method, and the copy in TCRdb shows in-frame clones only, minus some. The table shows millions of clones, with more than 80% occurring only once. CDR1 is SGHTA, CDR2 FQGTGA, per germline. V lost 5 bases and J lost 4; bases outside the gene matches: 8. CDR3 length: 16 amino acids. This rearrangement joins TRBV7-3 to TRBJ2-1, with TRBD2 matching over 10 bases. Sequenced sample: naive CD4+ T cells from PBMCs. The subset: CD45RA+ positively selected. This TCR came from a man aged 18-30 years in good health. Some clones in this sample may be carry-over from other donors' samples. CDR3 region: CASSRTGAGGYNEQFF. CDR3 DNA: TGTGCCAGCAGCCGAACAGGAGCGGGAGGGTACAATGAGCAGTTCTTC.